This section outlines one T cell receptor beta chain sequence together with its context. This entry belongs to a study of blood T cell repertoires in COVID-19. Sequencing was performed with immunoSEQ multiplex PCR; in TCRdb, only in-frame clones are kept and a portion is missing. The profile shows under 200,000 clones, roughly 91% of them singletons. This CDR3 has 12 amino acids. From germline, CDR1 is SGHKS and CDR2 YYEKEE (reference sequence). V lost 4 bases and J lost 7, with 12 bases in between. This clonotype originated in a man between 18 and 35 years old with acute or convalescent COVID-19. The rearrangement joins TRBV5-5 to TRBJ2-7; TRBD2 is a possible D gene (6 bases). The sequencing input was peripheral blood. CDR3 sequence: CASSGRPGEQYF. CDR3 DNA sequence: TGTGCCAGCAGCGGGAGGCCCGGGGAGCAGTACTTC.